This TCR beta chain is from a study of vaccination and CD4 T cells after COVID-19. The Oncomine TCR Beta short-read assay sequenced DNA from cultured CD4+ T cells. TCRdb called the PCR reads again in MiXCR, with one record for every CDR3 protein. The table records tens of thousands of distinct CDR3 sequences, less than 75% of them present only once. For this clonotype: Its antigen is not identified.

Treatment of the sample: roughly 10-day PBMC culture with coronavirus spike peptide pools or control peptides (ViraFEST assay). The germline V gene encodes CDR1 LNHDA and CDR2 SQIVND (reference sequence). This CDR3 region has 18 residues. V was clipped by 4 bases and J by 5 bases; unmatched bases: 16. The chain employs TRBV19 and TRBJ1-5, with 8 bases lining up with TRBD1. The receptor's source is a human donor who had recovered from COVID-19. Sequenced material: CD4+ T cells from blood, cultured in vitro. The CDR3 nucleotides read TGTGCCAGTAGTAGGGCTCCTTACAGGGGGTCGAACTATCAGCCCCAGCATTTT. Residues: CASSRAPYRGSNYQPQHF.